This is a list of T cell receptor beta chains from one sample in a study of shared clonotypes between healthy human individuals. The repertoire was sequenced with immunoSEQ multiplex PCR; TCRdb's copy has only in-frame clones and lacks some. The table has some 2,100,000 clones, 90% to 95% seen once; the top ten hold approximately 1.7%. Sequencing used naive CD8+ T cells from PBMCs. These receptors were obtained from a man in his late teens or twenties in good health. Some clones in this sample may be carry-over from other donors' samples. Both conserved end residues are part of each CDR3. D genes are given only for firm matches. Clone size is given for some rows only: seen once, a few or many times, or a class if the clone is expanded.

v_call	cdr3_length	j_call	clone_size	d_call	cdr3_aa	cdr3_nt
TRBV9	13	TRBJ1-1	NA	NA	CASSLHLNTEAFF	TGTGCCAGCAGCCTCCATCTGAACACTGAAGCTTTCTTT
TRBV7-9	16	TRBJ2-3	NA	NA	CASSLPGQPGRDTQYF	TGTGCCAGCAGCTTACCCGGACAGCCGGGGAGAGATACGCAGTATTTT
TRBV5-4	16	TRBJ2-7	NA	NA	CASSPEWGGPSYEQYF	TGTGCCAGCAGCCCGGAGTGGGGGGGGCCGTCCTACGAGCAGTACTTC
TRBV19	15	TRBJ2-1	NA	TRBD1	CASSPRTGRYNEQFF	TGTGCCAGTAGTCCCCGGACAGGGAGATACAATGAGCAGTTCTTC
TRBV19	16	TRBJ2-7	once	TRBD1	CASRPDRGELSYEQYF	TGTGCCAGTAGGCCGGACAGGGGAGAACTATCCTACGAGCAGTACTTC
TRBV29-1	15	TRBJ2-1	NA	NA	CSVEAGEGSYNEQFF	TGCAGCGTAGAAGCAGGGGAGGGCTCCTACAATGAGCAGTTCTTC
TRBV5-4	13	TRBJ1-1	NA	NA	CASSLRGDPEAFF	TGTGCCAGCAGCTTGCGCGGGGACCCTGAAGCTTTCTTT
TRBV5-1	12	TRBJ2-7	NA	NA	CASSLAGGEQYF	TGCGCCAGCAGCTTGGCCGGGGGCGAGCAGTACTTC
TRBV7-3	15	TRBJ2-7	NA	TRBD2	CASSLSGGRAYEQYF	TGTGCCAGCAGCTTAAGCGGCGGGAGGGCCTACGAGCAGTACTTC
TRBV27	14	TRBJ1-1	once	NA	CASRLTGTNTEAFF	TGTGCCAGCAGGTTGACAGGTACAAACACTGAAGCTTTCTTT
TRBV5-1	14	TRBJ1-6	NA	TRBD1	CASSLGGGGSPLHF	TGCGCCAGCAGCTTGGGAGGGGGCGGTTCACCCCTCCACTTT
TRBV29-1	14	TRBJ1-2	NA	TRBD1	CSVGPTGFNYGYTF	TGCAGCGTTGGACCGACAGGGTTTAACTATGGCTACACCTTC
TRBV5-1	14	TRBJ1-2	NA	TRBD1	CASNAQGGFYGYTF	TGCGCCAGCAACGCACAGGGGGGCTTCTATGGCTACACCTTC
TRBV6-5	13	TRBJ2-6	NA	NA	CASSDSGANVLTF	TGTGCCAGCAGTGACTCTGGGGCCAACGTCCTGACTTTC
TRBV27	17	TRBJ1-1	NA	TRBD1	CASTRTGTDFMNTEAFF	TGTGCCAGCACCCGCACCGGGACAGATTTCATGAACACTGAAGCTTTCTTT
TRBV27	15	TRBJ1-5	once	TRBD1	CASSLSQGWNQPQHF	TGTGCCAGCAGTTTATCACAGGGGTGGAATCAGCCCCAGCATTTT
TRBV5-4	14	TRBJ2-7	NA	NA	CASSSLGARYEQYF	TGTGCCAGCAGCTCCCTGGGGGCACGCTACGAGCAGTACTTC
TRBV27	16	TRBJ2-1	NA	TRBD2	CASSLILAGGPSEQFF	TGTGCCAGCAGTCTCATCCTAGCGGGAGGGCCCAGTGAGCAGTTCTTC
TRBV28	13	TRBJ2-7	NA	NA	CASSPWQGYEQYF	TGTGCCAGCAGTCCGTGGCAGGGCTACGAGCAGTACTTC
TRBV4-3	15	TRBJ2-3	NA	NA	CASSQEVGVGRTQYF	TGCGCCAGCAGCCAAGAAGTGGGCGTGGGGCGTACGCAGTATTTT
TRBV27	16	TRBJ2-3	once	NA	CASSLNLASSTDTQYF	TGTGCCAGCAGTTTGAACCTAGCGTCTAGCACAGATACGCAGTATTTT
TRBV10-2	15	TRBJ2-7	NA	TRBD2	CASSDPAGGPYEQYF	TGCGCCAGCAGTGACCCCGCGGGAGGGCCCTACGAGCAGTACTTC
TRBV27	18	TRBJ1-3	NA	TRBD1	CASSGPGTGEAAGNTIYF	TGTGCCAGCAGTGGCCCCGGGACAGGGGAAGCGGCTGGAAACACCATATATTTT
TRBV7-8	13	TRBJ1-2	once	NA	CASSSVPQYGYTF	TGTGCCAGCAGCTCCGTCCCCCAGTATGGCTACACCTTC
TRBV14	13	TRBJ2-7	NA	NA	CASSLKLRDEQYF	TGTGCCAGCAGCCTAAAGTTGAGGGACGAGCAGTACTTC
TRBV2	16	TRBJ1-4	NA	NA	CASSLPGGEDHEKLFF	TGTGCCAGCAGTTTGCCGGGTGGGGAGGACCATGAAAAACTGTTTTTT
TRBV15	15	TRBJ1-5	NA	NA	CATSRVKGSNQPQHF	TGTGCCACCAGCAGAGTTAAGGGGAGCAATCAGCCCCAGCATTTT
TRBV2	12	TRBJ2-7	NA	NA	CASSESGVEQYF	TGTGCCAGCAGTGAGTCCGGGGTCGAGCAGTACTTC
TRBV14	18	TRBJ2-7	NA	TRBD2	CASSQDPSGRTKSYEQYF	TGTGCCAGCAGCCAAGATCCGAGCGGGAGGACCAAGTCCTACGAGCAGTACTTC
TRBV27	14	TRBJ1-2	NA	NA	CASSSPGAGYGYTF	TGTGCCAGCAGTTCCCCCGGGGCGGGCTATGGCTACACCTTC
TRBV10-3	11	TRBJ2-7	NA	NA	CAISAGGEQYF	TGTGCCATCAGTGCTGGCGGCGAGCAGTACTTC
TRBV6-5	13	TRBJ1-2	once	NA	CASSYSPNYGYTF	TGTGCCAGCAGTTACTCTCCAAACTATGGCTACACCTTC
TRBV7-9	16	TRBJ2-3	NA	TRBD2	CASSHGLAGWTDTQYF	TGTGCCAGCAGTCACGGACTAGCGGGATGGACAGATACGCAGTATTTT
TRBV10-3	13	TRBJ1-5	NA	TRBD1	CATLGQINQPQHF	TGTGCCACGTTGGGACAGATCAATCAGCCCCAGCATTTT
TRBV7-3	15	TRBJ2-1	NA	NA	CASRPTGIEENEQFF	TGTGCCAGCAGACCTACAGGGATTGAGGAAAATGAGCAGTTCTTC
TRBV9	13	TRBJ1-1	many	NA	CASSVVWGSEAFF	TGTGCCAGCAGCGTAGTGTGGGGATCTGAAGCTTTCTTT
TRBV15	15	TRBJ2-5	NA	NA	CATSRDMGHQETQYF	TGTGCCACCAGCAGAGACATGGGCCATCAAGAGACCCAGTACTTC
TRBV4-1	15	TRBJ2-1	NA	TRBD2	CASSPTSGSLNEQFF	TGCGCCAGCAGCCCCACTAGCGGGAGCCTGAATGAGCAGTTCTTC
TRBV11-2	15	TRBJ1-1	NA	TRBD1	CASSSYRGRNTEAFF	TGTGCCAGCAGCTCGTACAGGGGGAGGAACACTGAAGCTTTCTTT
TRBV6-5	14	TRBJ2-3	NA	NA	CASSPGRALDTQYF	TGTGCCAGCAGCCCCGGCAGGGCACTTGATACGCAGTATTTT
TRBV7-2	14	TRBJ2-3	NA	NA	CASSRHSRPDTQYF	TGTGCCAGCAGCCGTCATTCGAGACCAGATACGCAGTATTTT
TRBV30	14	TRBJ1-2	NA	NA	CAWSVPDPNYGYTF	TGTGCCTGGAGTGTGCCGGACCCTAACTATGGCTACACCTTC
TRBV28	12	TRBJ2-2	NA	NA	CATRRVTGELFF	TGTGCCACCCGGAGGGTGACCGGGGAGCTGTTTTTT
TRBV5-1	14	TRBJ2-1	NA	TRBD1	CASSLGQGNNEQFF	TGCGCCAGCAGCTTGGGACAGGGTAATAATGAGCAGTTCTTC
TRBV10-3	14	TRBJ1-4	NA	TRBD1	CAIREQGEGEKLFF	TGTGCCATCAGGGAACAGGGGGAGGGAGAAAAACTGTTTTTT
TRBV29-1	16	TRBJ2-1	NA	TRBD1	CSVEETGLESYNEQFF	TGCAGCGTTGAAGAGACAGGGCTCGAGTCCTACAATGAGCAGTTCTTC
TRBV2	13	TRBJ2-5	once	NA	CASSEAPRETQYF	TGTGCCAGCAGTGAGGCCCCTAGAGAGACCCAGTACTTC
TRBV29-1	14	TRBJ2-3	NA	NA	CSVEARDGTDTQYF	TGCAGCGTTGAAGCCCGGGACGGCACAGATACGCAGTATTTT
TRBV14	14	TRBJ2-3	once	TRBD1	CASRRDSLWDTQYF	TGTGCCAGCAGACGGGACAGTTTATGGGATACGCAGTATTTT
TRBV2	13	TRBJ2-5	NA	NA	CASRGDMPETQYF	TGTGCCAGCAGGGGGGACATGCCGGAGACCCAGTACTTC
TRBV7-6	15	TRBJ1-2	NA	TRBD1	CASSPRAGQGHGYTF	TGTGCCAGCAGCCCGCGTGCGGGACAGGGACATGGCTACACCTTC
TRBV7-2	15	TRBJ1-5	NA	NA	CASSLDTGRNQPQHF	TGTGCCAGCAGCTTAGATACAGGGCGTAATCAGCCCCAGCATTTT
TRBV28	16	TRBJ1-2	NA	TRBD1	CASSSYRGLTYDGYTF	TGTGCCAGCAGTTCGTACAGGGGGCTAACTTACGATGGCTACACCTTC
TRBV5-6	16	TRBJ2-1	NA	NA	CASSLAVRGAYNEQFF	TGTGCCAGCAGCTTGGCCGTAAGGGGAGCCTACAATGAGCAGTTCTTC
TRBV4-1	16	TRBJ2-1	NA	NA	CASSPSVREFYNEQFF	TGCGCCAGCAGCCCGTCAGTCAGGGAATTCTACAATGAGCAGTTCTTC